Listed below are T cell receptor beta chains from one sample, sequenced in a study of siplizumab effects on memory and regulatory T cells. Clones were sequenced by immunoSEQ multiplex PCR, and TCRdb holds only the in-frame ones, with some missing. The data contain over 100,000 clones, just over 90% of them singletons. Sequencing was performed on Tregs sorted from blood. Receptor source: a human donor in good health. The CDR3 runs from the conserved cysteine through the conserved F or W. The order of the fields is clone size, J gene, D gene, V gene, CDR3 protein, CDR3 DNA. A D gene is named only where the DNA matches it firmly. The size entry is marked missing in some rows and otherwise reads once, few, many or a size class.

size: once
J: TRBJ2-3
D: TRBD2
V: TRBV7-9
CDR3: CASSLSGREQDTQYF
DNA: TGTGCCAGCAGCCTCTCCGGGCGGGAGCAAGATACGCAGTATTTT

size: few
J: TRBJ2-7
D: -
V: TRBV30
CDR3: CAWSEPPRAYATYEQYF
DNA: TGTGCCTGGAGTGAACCCCCTAGGGCGTATGCTACCTACGAGCAGTACTTC

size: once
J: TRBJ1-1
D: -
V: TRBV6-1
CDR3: CASSVGWNTEAFF
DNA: TGTGCCAGCAGTGTGGGTTGGAACACTGAAGCTTTCTTT

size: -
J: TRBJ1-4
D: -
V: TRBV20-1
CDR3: CSARVGQPLF
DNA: TGCAGTGCTAGAGTGGGCCAACCCCTTTTT

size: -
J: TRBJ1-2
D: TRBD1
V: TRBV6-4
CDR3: CASRAGQGEVNGYTF
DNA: TGTGCCAGCAGGGCGGGACAGGGGGAGGTCAATGGCTACACCTTC

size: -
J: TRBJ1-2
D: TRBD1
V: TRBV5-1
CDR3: CASSDGTAKSNYGYTF
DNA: TGCGCCAGCAGTGACGGGACAGCGAAGTCTAACTATGGCTACACCTTC

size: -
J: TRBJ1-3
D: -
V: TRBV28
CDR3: CASEGGAGNTIYF
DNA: TGTGCAAGCGAGGGGGGCGCTGGAAACACCATATATTTT

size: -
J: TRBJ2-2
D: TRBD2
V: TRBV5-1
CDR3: CASSSREGKTGELFF
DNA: TGCGCCAGCAGCAGCCGGGAGGGGAAGACCGGGGAGCTGTTTTTT

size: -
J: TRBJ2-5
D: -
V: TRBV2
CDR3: CASSLGWQETQYF
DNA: TGTGCCAGCAGCCTCGGGTGGCAAGAGACCCAGTACTTC

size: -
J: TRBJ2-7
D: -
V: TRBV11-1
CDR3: CASSVRDLYYEQYF
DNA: TGTGCCAGCAGCGTCCGGGACTTATACTACGAGCAGTACTTC

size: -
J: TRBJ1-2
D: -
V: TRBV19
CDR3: CASSMSRDYGYTF
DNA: TGTGCCAGTAGTATGTCCAGGGACTATGGCTACACCTTC

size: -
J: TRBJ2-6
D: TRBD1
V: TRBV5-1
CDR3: CASSWDRAGANVLTF
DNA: TGCGCCAGCAGCTGGGACAGGGCTGGGGCCAACGTCCTGACTTTC

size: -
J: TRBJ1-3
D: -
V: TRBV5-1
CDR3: CASRQGAGNTIYF
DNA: TGCGCCAGCAGACAAGGGGCCGGAAACACCATATATTTT

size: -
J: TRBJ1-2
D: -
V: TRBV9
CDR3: CASSIGIGGTYGYTF
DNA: TGTGCCAGCAGCATTGGGATCGGGGGGACTTATGGCTACACCTTC

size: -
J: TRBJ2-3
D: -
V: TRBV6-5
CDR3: CASSPLRLTADTQYF
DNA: TGTGCCAGCAGTCCCCTCCGGCTGACGGCAGATACGCAGTATTTT

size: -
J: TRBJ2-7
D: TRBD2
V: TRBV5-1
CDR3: CASSFGLAQAYEQYF
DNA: TGCGCCAGCAGCTTCGGACTAGCACAAGCCTACGAGCAGTACTTC

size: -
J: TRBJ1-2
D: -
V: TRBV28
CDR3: CASRDSIIYGYTF
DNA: TGTGCCAGCAGGGACAGTATCATATATGGCTACACCTTC

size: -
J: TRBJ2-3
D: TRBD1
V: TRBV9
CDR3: CASSGETRQGWTDTQYF
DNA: TGTGCCAGCAGCGGGGAGACAAGACAGGGATGGACAGATACGCAGTATTTT

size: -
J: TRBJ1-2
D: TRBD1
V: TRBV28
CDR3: CASRNWDRDGYTF
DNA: TGTGCCAGCCGCAATTGGGACAGGGATGGCTACACCTTC

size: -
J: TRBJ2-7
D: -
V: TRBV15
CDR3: CATRGRRREQYF
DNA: TGTGCCACCAGAGGGCGGAGGCGCGAGCAGTACTTC

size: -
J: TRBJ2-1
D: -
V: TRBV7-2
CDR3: CASSSYSSSYNEQFF
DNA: TGTGCCAGCAGCAGCTACAGTAGCTCCTACAATGAGCAGTTCTTC

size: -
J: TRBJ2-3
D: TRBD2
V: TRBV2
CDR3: CAGSPGLAGWADTQYF
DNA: TGTGCGGGATCCCCGGGACTAGCGGGTTGGGCAGATACGCAGTATTTT

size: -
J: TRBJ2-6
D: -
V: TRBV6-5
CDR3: CASSSGQAGANVLTF
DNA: TGTGCCAGCAGTTCGGGACAAGCTGGGGCCAACGTCCTGACTTTC

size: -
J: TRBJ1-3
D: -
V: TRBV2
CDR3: CASSGDRIGGNTIYF
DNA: TGTGCCAGCAGTGGTGACAGGATCGGAGGAAACACCATATATTTT

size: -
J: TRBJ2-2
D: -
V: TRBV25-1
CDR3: CASSDTRLVTGELFF
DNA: TGTGCCAGCAGTGATACGAGACTAGTAACCGGGGAGCTGTTTTTT

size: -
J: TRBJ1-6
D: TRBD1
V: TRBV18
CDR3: CASSPLPGQENSPLHF
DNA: TGTGCCAGCTCACCACTCCCGGGACAGGAGAATTCACCCCTCCACTTT

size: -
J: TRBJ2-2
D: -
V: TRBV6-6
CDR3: CASSRLGPGELFF
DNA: TGTGCCAGCAGCAGACTGGGGCCCGGGGAGCTGTTTTTT

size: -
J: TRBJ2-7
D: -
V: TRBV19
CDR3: CASSLAGWTYEQYF
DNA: TGTGCCAGTAGTCTGGCAGGTTGGACCTACGAGCAGTACTTC

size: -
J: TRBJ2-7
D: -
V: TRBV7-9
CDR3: CASSSRTGEQYF
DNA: TGTGCCAGCAGTTCCCGGACGGGCGAGCAGTACTTC

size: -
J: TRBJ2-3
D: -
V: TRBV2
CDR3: CASSDYYTDTQYF
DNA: TGTGCCAGCAGTGACTACTACACAGATACGCAGTATTTT

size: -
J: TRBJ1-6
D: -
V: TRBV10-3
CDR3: CAISPTGPGEGSPLHF
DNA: TGTGCCATCAGTCCGACAGGTCCCGGGGAAGGTTCACCCCTCCACTTT

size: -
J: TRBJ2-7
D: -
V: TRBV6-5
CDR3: CASRDSYEQYF
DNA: TGTGCCAGCAGGGACAGCTACGAGCAGTACTTC